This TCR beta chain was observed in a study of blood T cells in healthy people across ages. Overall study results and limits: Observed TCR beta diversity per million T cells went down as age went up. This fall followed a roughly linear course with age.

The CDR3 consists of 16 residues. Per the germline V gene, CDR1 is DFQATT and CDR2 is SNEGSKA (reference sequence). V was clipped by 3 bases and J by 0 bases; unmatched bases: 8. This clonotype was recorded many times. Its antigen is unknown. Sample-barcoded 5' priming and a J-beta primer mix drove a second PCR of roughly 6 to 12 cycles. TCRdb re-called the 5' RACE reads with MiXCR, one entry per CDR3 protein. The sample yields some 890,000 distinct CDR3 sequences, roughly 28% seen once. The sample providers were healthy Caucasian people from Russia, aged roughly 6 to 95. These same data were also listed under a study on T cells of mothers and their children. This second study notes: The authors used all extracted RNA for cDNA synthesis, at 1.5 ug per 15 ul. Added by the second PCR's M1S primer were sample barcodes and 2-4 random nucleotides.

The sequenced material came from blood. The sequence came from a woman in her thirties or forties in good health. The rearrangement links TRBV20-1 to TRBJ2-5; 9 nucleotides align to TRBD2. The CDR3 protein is CSARLLRGGYQETQYF. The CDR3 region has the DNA TGCAGTGCTAGGCTATTGCGGGGGGGGTACCAAGAGACCCAGTACTTC.